This TCR beta chain was sequenced for a study of blood T cell repertoires in COVID-19. Background on the study: In each case, the material was cDNA or gDNA derived from T cells, B-cell-depleted T cells, or PBMCs.

This CDR3 comprises 17 residues. Germline CDR1 is SGHRS and CDR2 is YFSETQ. V was shortened by 1 base and J by 2 bases, with 16 bases between the two germline ends. Assay used: immunoSEQ multiplex PCR; TCRdb lists only in-frame clones, some missing. The repertoire holds approximately 150,000 clones, with approximately 80% as singletons. This clone was recorded once. Participant ages covered roughly 18 to 89 years across 20 to 25 US areas. Clinical history reported by participants formed the basis on which cohorts were assigned. This sequence was found in a man between 70 and 80 years old who had been exposed to COVID-19. V gene TRBV5-1 combines with J gene TRBJ2-1, with TRBD2 as a possible D gene (6 bases). The sequencing input was PBMCs or T cells enriched from blood (not recorded which). This chain's CDR3 is CASSLTRLASTYNEQFF. The CDR3 DNA reads TGCGCCAGCAGCTTGACCCGTCTAGCGAGCACCTACAATGAGCAGTTCTTC.